The 15 T cell receptor beta chains listed next were all sequenced from one sample in a study of blood T cell repertoires in COVID-19. TCRdb's table, derived via immunoSEQ multiplex PCR, lists solely in-frame clones and lacks some. The sample yields about 270,000 clones, approximately 89% seen once. Sequencing used PBMCs or T cells enriched from blood (not recorded which). These receptors all come from a woman younger than 30 who had recovered from COVID-19.

The J gene is TRBJ2-6, the V gene TRBV9; the D gene is possibly TRBD2 (6 bases). Trimming pared 0 bases from V and 2 bases from J, leaving 9 bases between. The CDR3 length is 16 residues. Germline CDR1 and CDR2: SGDLS and YYNGEE. CDR3 amino acids: CASSVAGSPGANVLTF. The CDR3, as DNA: TGTGCCAGCAGCGTAGCCGGGAGTCCTGGGGCCAACGTCCTGACTTTC. The full variable domain, in which reference TRBV9 and TRBJ2-6 provide the parts outside the CDR3, is DSGVTQTPKHLITATGQRVTLRCSPRSGDLSVYWYQQSLDQGLQFLIQYYNGEERAKGNILERFSAQQFPDLHSELNLSSLELGDSALYFCASSVAGSPGANVLTFGAGSRLTVL.

This chain links TRBV11-2 with TRBJ1-2; D perhaps matches TRBD1 (5 bases). The V gene's germline CDR1 is SGHAT and CDR2 FQNNGV. This CDR3 has 13 residues. The V end was cut by 1 base, the J end by 8 bases, with 11 bases between. CDR3 DNA: TGTGCCAGCAGCTTAGGACAGAATGCAGGCTACACCTTC. This translates into CASSLGQNAGYTF.

This chain joins TRBV19 and TRBJ1-4; tentatively, D is TRBD1 (6 bases). The CDR3 is 14 residues long. Germline CDR1 LNHDA, CDR2 SQIVND (reference sequence). V lost 2 bases to trimming and J lost 6 bases, with 10 bases between them. This CDR3 reads CASSITGSDEKLFF. As DNA, the CDR3 is TGTGCCAGTAGTATAACAGGGTCGGATGAAAAACTGTTTTTT.

The chain links TRBV29-1 to TRBJ2-1; TRBD1 agrees at 9 bases. This CDR3 has 17 residues. With 7 bases clipped from V and 4 bases from J, the junction kept 17 bases outside the gene matches. Germline CDR1 reads SQVTM; CDR2 reads ANQGSEA. The CDR3 bases are TGCAGCGCCTCGGGACAGGGTACCTACTCGGTGTACAATGAGCAGTTCTTC. It yields the protein CSASGQGTYSVYNEQFF.

The rearrangement uses TRBV28 and TRBJ1-3; D is unresolved. CDR1 MDHEN and CDR2 SYDVKM come from the germline V gene. The germline V and J ends were trimmed by 0 bases and 3 bases, with 21 bases remaining between them. This CDR3 has 19 residues. The CDR3 bases are TGTGCCAGCAGTTTATGGCCCTATGGGTCCACCAGGCTTGGAAACACCATATATTTT. It yields the protein CASSLWPYGSTRLGNTIYF.

This chain connects TRBV6-5 to TRBJ2-1; weak D call: TRBD1 (6 bases). V gave up 2 bases and J gave up 2 bases, with 10 bases separating them. Germline loops: CDR1 MNHEY, CDR2 SVGAGI. The CDR3 spans 15 residues. CDR3 sequence: CASSYQGPPYNEQFF. The CDR3 coding sequence is TGTGCCAGCAGTTACCAGGGGCCCCCCTACAATGAGCAGTTCTTC.

The chain recombines TRBV19 with TRBJ1-5; D unclear. The CDR3 has 15 residues. Per germline, CDR1 LNHDA and CDR2 SQIVND (reference sequence). The germline V and J ends were trimmed by 5 bases and 1 base, with 12 bases remaining between them. The CDR3 region has the DNA TGTGCCAGTAGTCCGGCGGCGGAAAGCAATCAGCCCCAGCATTTT. This codes for CASSPAAESNQPQHF.

The chain couples TRBV6-5 to TRBJ1-6; TRBD1 agrees at 7 bases. The CDR3 runs 15 residues. Germline V gene data show CDR1 as MNHEY and CDR2 as SVGAGI. The V segment lost 4 bases and the J segment 5 bases; nucleotides outside the gene matches: 5. The chain's CDR3 is CASSSRGQNNSPLHF. Here the CDR3 DNA reads TGTGCCAGCAGTTCCCGGGGACAGAATAATTCACCCCTCCACTTT.

This chain uses TRBV25-1 with TRBJ2-5, with D unclear. Trimming shortened V by 4 bases and J by 5 bases, and 14 bases separated the two germline ends. Looked up from germline, CDR1 is MGHDK and CDR2 is SYGVNS. The CDR3 runs to 14 residues. The CDR3 DNA is TGTGCCAGCAGTGCCTCCTTCCCCGGGGAGACCCAGTACTTC. Protein: CASSASFPGETQYF.

V gene TRBV30 combines with J gene TRBJ1-2; 8 bases align to TRBD1. The CDR3 sequence is 15 residues long. CDR1 GTSNPN and CDR2 SVGIG come from the germline V gene (reference sequence). Trimming cost V 1 base and J 4 bases; bases outside gene matches: 8. The CDR3 DNA reads as TGTGCCTGGAGTGCAAGACAGGGGTGGGTCTATGGCTACACCTTC. This sequence encodes CAWSARQGWVYGYTF. Full variable domain (missing parts from reference TRBV30 and TRBJ1-2): SQTIHQWPATLVQPVGSPLSLECTVEGTSNPNLYWYRQAAGRGLQLLFYSVGIGQISSEVPQNLSASRPQDRQFILSSKKLLLSDSGFYLCAWSARQGWVYGYTFGSGTRLTVV.

CDR3 nucleotide sequence: TGCAGCGTTGATAGCAGGGTGGGCACTGAAGCTTTCTTT. Translation gives CSVDSRVGTEAFF. V and J are TRBV29-1 and TRBJ1-1; D is possibly TRBD1 (5 bases). CDR3 size: 13 residues. Germline V gives CDR1 SQVTM, CDR2 ANQGSEA. The V end was cut by 3 bases, the J end by 4 bases, with 12 bases between.

This rearrangement joins TRBV7-8 to TRBJ1-1; 7 bases match TRBD1. The trim removed 0 bases at V and 1 base at J, leaving 2 bases unmatched. This CDR3 has 15 residues. The germline V gene has CDR1 SGHVS and CDR2 FQNEAQ. This chain's CDR3 is CASSLAGTENTEAFF. The CDR3 nucleotides are TGTGCCAGCAGCTTAGCCGGGACAGAGAACACTGAAGCTTTCTTT.

The V call is TRBV18, the J call TRBJ1-1; 8 nucleotides match TRBD1. The CDR3 consists of 16 residues. Unmatched junction bases numbered 10, after V lost 7 bases and J lost 0 bases. Looked up from germline, CDR1 is KGHSH and CDR2 is LQKENI. CDR3 bases: TGTGCCAGCTTCCGGGACAGGAGTTTGGTGAACACTGAAGCTTTCTTT. Protein: CASFRDRSLVNTEAFF.

The sample holds a few counts of this clone. The chain uses TRBV7-9 and TRBJ2-1; 10 bases are a match to TRBD2. CDR1 SEHNR and CDR2 FQNEAQ come from the germline V gene (reference sequence). Germline trimming cut 5 bases from V and 6 bases from J; bases unmatched to any gene: 4. The CDR3 is made up of 14 amino acids. The CDR3: CASSKPSGSNEQFF. The CDR3 DNA reads TGTGCCAGCAGCAAGCCTAGCGGGAGCAATGAGCAGTTCTTC. Full variable domain (remainder filled in from reference TRBV7-9 and TRBJ2-1): DTGVSQNPRHKITKRGQNVTFRCDPISEHNRLYWYRQTLGQGPEFLTYFQNEAQLEKSRLLSDRFSAERPKGSFSTLEIQRTEQGDSAMYLCASSKPSGSNEQFFGPGTRLTVL.

The CDR3: CASSTPLAGANTGELFF. The CDR3 nucleotides are TGTGCCAGCAGCACTCCCTTAGCGGGGGCGAACACCGGGGAGCTGTTTTTT. The V and J genes are TRBV3-1 (or the pseudogene TRBV3-2) and TRBJ2-2; 9 nucleotides align to TRBD2. V was clipped by 5 bases and J by 0 bases; unmatched bases: 7. Germline-derived CDR1 and CDR2 are LGHDT and YNNKEL (reference sequence). This CDR3 is built from 17 residues.